Included here is one TCR beta chain sequence, with context. The sample belongs to a study of blood T cell repertoires in COVID-19. Germline V CDR1 and CDR2: LGHNA, YNFKEQ. The CDR3 is 17 residues long. Trimming took 0 bases from V and 15 from J, leaving 27 bases between them. Assay used: immunoSEQ multiplex PCR; TCRdb lists only in-frame clones, some missing. This sample has over 70,000 clones; about 91% occur once, and the top ten carry about 2.3%. The receptor was isolated from a human donor with active COVID-19. The donor label of this sample is uncertain. Sequencing was done on a sample of peripheral blood. V is TRBV4-2 and J is TRBJ2-1, with TRBD2 as a possible D gene (7 bases). The CDR3, as DNA: TGTGCCAGCAGCCAAGACCCGGCGGATACACAGGGCCGCGGGAGGTTCTTC. Translated: CASSQDPADTQGRGRFF.